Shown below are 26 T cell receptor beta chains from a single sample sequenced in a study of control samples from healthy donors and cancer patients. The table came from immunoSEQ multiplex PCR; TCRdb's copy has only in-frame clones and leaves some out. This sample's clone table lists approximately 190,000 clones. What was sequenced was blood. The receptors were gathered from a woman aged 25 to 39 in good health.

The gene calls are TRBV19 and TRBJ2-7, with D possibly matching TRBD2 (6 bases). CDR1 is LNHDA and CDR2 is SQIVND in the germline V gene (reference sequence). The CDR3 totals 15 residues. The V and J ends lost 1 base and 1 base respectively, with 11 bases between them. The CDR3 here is CASSIGGGGSYEQYF. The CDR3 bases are TGTGCCAGTAGTATAGGGGGAGGAGGTTCCTACGAGCAGTACTTC.

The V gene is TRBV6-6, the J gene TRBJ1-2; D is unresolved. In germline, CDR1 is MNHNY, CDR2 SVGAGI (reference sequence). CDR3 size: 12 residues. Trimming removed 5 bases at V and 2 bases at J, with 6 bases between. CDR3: CASSGVNYGYTF. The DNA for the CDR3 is TGTGCCAGCAGTGGGGTGAACTATGGCTACACCTTC.

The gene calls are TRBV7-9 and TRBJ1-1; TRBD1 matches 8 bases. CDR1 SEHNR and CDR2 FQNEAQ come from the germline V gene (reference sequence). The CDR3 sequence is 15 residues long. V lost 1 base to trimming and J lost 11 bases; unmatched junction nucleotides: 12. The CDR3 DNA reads TGTGCCAGCAGCTTAGGCCCCCGGACAGGGACTTGGGCTTTCTTT. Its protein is CASSLGPRTGTWAFF.

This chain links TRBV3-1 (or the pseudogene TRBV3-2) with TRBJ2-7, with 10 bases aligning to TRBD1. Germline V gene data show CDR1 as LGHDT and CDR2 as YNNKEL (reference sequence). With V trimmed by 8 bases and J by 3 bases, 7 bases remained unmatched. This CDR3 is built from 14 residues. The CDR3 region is CASPSGTGVYEQYF. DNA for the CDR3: TGTGCCAGCCCGTCCGGGACAGGGGTCTACGAGCAGTACTTC.

The CDR3 reads CASSLGAGSDEKLFF. CDR3 DNA: TGCGCCAGCAGCTTGGGGGCAGGGTCGGATGAAAAACTGTTTTTT. The J gene is TRBJ1-4, the V gene TRBV5-1, with a weak D call TRBD1 (5 bases). With 0 bases removed from V and 6 bases from J, the gap between germline ends came to 12 bases. The CDR3 loop spans 15 amino acids. Germline V gene lookup returns CDR1 SGHRS and CDR2 YFSETQ.

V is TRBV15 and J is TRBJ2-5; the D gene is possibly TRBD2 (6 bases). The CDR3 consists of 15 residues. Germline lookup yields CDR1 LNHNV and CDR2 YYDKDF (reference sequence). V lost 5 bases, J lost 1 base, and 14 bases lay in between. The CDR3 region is CATSGILASQETQYF. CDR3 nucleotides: TGTGCCACCAGCGGCATCCTAGCGAGCCAAGAGACCCAGTACTTC.

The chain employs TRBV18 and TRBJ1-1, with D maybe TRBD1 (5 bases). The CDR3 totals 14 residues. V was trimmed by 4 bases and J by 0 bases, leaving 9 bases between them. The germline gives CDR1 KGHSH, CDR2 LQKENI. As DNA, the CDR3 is TGTGCCAGCTCACGCGACAGCATGAACACTGAAGCTTTCTTT. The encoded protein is CASSRDSMNTEAFF.

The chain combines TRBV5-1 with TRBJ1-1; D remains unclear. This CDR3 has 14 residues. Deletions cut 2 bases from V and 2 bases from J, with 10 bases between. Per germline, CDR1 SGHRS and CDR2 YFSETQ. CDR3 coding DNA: TGCGCCAGCAGCTTCGGACGGACCAACACTGAAGCTTTCTTT. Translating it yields CASSFGRTNTEAFF.

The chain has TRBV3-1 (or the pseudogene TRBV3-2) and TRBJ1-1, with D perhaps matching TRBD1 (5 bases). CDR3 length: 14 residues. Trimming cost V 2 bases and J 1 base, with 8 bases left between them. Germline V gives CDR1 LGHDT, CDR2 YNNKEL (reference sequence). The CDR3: CASSQLDRNTEAFF. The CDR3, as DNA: TGTGCCAGCAGCCAATTAGACAGGAACACTGAAGCTTTCTTT.

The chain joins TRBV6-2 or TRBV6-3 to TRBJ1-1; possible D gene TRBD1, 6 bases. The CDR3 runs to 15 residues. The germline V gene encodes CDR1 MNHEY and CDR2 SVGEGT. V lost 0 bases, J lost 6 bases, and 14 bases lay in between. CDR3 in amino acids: CASSYSDSRGPEAFF. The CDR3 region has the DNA TGTGCCAGCAGTTACTCAGACTCGCGGGGGCCTGAAGCTTTCTTT.

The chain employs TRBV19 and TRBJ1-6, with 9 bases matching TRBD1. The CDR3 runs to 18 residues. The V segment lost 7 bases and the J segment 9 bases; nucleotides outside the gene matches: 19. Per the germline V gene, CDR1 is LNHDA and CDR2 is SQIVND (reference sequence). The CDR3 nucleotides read TGTGCCAGTAACCCTAGACTTCCGGGGGACAGGGTATCTTCACCCCTCCACTTT. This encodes CASNPRLPGDRVSSPLHF.

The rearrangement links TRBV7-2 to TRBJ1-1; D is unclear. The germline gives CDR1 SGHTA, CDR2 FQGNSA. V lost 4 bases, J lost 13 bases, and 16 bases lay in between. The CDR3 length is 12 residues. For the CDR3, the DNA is TGTGCCAGCAGCTCACCCACAAGGGTTCTTTTCTTT. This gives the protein CASSSPTRVLFF.

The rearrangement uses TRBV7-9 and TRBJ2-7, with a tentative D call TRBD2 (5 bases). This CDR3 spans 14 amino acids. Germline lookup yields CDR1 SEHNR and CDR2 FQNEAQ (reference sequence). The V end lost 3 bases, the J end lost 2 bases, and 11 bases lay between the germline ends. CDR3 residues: CASSFPSLPYEQYF. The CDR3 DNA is TGTGCCAGCAGCTTCCCTAGCCTACCCTACGAGCAGTACTTC.

The CDR3 coding sequence is TGCGCCAGCAGCCAACTGTCCGGGACAGGGGGCGGGTTTAGCTCTGGAAACACCATATATTTT. Translated, it gives CASSQLSGTGGGFSSGNTIYF. The chain employs TRBV4-3 and TRBJ1-3; 12 nucleotides line up with TRBD1. Germline lookup yields CDR1 LGHNA and CDR2 YSLEER. CDR3 length: 21 amino acids. The ends lost 2 bases at V and 0 bases at J; junction bases unmatched: 14.

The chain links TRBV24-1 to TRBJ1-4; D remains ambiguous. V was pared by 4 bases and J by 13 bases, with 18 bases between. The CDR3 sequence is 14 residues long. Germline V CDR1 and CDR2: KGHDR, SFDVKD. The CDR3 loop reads CATSDPTLTERLFF. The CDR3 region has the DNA TGTGCCACCAGTGACCCCACCCTGACCGAACGACTGTTTTTT.

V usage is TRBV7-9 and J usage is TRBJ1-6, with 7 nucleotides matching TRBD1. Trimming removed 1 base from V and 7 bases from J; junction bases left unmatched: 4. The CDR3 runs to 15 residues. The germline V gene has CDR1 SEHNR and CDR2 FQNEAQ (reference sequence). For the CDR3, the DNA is TGTGCCAGCAGCTTAGAAATACAGGGGAATTCACCCCTCCACTTT. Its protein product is CASSLEIQGNSPLHF.

CDR3 region: CASSYETARNEKLFF. The DNA of the CDR3 is TGCGCCAGCAGCTACGAGACAGCCCGTAATGAAAAACTGTTTTTT. The chain recombines TRBV5-1 with TRBJ1-4; perhaps TRBD1 as D (5 bases). Trimming shortened V by 3 bases and J by 4 bases, and 13 bases separated the two germline ends. CDR1 is SGHRS, CDR2 YFSETQ, per germline. The CDR3 totals 15 residues.

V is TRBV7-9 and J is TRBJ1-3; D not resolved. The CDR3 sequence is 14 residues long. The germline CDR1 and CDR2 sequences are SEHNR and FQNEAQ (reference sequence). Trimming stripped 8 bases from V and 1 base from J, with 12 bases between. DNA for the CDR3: TGTGCCAGCCTAAACGAAGGATCTGGAAACACCATATATTTT. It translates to CASLNEGSGNTIYF.

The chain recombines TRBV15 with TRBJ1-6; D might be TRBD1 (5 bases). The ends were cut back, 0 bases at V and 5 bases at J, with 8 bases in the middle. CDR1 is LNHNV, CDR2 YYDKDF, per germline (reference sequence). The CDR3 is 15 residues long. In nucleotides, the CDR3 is TGTGCCACCAGCAGAGAAGGGGTAAATAATTCACCCCTCCACTTT. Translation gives CATSREGVNNSPLHF.

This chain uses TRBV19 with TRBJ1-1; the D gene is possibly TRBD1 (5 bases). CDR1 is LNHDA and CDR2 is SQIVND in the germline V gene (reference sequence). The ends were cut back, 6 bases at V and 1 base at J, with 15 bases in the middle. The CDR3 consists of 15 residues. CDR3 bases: TGTGCCAGTAGACCGGGACGGCTACCGAACACTGAAGCTTTCTTT. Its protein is CASRPGRLPNTEAFF.

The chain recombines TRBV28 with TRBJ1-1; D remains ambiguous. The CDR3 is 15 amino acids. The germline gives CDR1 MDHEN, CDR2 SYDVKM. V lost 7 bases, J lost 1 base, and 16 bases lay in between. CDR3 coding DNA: TGTGCCAGCAAGCGCGGAGCCCCGGAGAACACTGAAGCTTTCTTT. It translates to CASKRGAPENTEAFF.

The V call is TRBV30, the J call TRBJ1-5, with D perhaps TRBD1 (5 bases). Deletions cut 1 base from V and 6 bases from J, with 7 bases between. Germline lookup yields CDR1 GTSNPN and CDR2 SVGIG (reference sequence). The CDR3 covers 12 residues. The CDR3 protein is CAWSAGGQPQHF. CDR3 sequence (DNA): TGTGCCTGGAGTGCCGGGGGTCAGCCCCAGCATTTT.

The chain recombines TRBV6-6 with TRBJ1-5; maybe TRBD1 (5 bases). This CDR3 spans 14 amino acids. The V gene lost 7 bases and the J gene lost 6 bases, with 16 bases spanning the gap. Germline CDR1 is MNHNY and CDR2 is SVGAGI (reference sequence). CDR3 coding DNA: TGTGCCAGCACCCCAGTGGGGGAGGGTCAGCCCCAGCATTTT. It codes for CASTPVGEGQPQHF.

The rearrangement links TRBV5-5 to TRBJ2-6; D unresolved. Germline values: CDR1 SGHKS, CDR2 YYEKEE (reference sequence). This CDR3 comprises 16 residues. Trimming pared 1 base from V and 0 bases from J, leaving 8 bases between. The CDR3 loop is CASSLRFHSGANVLTF. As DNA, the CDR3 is TGTGCCAGCAGCTTGCGGTTCCACTCTGGGGCCAACGTCCTGACTTTC.

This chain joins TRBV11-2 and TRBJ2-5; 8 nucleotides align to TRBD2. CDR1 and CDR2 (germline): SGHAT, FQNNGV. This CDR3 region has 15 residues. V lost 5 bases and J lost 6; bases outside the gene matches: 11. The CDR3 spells CASSLSGGVLQTQYF. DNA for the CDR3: TGTGCCAGCAGCCTAAGCGGGGGCGTTCTCCAGACCCAGTACTTC.

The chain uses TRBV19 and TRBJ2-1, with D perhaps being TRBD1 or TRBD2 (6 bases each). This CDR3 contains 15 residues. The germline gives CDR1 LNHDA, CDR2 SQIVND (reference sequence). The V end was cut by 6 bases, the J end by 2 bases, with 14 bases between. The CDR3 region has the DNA TGTGCCAGTAGCCTCCGGGGGCCCACCTACAATGAGCAGTTCTTC. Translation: CASSLRGPTYNEQFF.